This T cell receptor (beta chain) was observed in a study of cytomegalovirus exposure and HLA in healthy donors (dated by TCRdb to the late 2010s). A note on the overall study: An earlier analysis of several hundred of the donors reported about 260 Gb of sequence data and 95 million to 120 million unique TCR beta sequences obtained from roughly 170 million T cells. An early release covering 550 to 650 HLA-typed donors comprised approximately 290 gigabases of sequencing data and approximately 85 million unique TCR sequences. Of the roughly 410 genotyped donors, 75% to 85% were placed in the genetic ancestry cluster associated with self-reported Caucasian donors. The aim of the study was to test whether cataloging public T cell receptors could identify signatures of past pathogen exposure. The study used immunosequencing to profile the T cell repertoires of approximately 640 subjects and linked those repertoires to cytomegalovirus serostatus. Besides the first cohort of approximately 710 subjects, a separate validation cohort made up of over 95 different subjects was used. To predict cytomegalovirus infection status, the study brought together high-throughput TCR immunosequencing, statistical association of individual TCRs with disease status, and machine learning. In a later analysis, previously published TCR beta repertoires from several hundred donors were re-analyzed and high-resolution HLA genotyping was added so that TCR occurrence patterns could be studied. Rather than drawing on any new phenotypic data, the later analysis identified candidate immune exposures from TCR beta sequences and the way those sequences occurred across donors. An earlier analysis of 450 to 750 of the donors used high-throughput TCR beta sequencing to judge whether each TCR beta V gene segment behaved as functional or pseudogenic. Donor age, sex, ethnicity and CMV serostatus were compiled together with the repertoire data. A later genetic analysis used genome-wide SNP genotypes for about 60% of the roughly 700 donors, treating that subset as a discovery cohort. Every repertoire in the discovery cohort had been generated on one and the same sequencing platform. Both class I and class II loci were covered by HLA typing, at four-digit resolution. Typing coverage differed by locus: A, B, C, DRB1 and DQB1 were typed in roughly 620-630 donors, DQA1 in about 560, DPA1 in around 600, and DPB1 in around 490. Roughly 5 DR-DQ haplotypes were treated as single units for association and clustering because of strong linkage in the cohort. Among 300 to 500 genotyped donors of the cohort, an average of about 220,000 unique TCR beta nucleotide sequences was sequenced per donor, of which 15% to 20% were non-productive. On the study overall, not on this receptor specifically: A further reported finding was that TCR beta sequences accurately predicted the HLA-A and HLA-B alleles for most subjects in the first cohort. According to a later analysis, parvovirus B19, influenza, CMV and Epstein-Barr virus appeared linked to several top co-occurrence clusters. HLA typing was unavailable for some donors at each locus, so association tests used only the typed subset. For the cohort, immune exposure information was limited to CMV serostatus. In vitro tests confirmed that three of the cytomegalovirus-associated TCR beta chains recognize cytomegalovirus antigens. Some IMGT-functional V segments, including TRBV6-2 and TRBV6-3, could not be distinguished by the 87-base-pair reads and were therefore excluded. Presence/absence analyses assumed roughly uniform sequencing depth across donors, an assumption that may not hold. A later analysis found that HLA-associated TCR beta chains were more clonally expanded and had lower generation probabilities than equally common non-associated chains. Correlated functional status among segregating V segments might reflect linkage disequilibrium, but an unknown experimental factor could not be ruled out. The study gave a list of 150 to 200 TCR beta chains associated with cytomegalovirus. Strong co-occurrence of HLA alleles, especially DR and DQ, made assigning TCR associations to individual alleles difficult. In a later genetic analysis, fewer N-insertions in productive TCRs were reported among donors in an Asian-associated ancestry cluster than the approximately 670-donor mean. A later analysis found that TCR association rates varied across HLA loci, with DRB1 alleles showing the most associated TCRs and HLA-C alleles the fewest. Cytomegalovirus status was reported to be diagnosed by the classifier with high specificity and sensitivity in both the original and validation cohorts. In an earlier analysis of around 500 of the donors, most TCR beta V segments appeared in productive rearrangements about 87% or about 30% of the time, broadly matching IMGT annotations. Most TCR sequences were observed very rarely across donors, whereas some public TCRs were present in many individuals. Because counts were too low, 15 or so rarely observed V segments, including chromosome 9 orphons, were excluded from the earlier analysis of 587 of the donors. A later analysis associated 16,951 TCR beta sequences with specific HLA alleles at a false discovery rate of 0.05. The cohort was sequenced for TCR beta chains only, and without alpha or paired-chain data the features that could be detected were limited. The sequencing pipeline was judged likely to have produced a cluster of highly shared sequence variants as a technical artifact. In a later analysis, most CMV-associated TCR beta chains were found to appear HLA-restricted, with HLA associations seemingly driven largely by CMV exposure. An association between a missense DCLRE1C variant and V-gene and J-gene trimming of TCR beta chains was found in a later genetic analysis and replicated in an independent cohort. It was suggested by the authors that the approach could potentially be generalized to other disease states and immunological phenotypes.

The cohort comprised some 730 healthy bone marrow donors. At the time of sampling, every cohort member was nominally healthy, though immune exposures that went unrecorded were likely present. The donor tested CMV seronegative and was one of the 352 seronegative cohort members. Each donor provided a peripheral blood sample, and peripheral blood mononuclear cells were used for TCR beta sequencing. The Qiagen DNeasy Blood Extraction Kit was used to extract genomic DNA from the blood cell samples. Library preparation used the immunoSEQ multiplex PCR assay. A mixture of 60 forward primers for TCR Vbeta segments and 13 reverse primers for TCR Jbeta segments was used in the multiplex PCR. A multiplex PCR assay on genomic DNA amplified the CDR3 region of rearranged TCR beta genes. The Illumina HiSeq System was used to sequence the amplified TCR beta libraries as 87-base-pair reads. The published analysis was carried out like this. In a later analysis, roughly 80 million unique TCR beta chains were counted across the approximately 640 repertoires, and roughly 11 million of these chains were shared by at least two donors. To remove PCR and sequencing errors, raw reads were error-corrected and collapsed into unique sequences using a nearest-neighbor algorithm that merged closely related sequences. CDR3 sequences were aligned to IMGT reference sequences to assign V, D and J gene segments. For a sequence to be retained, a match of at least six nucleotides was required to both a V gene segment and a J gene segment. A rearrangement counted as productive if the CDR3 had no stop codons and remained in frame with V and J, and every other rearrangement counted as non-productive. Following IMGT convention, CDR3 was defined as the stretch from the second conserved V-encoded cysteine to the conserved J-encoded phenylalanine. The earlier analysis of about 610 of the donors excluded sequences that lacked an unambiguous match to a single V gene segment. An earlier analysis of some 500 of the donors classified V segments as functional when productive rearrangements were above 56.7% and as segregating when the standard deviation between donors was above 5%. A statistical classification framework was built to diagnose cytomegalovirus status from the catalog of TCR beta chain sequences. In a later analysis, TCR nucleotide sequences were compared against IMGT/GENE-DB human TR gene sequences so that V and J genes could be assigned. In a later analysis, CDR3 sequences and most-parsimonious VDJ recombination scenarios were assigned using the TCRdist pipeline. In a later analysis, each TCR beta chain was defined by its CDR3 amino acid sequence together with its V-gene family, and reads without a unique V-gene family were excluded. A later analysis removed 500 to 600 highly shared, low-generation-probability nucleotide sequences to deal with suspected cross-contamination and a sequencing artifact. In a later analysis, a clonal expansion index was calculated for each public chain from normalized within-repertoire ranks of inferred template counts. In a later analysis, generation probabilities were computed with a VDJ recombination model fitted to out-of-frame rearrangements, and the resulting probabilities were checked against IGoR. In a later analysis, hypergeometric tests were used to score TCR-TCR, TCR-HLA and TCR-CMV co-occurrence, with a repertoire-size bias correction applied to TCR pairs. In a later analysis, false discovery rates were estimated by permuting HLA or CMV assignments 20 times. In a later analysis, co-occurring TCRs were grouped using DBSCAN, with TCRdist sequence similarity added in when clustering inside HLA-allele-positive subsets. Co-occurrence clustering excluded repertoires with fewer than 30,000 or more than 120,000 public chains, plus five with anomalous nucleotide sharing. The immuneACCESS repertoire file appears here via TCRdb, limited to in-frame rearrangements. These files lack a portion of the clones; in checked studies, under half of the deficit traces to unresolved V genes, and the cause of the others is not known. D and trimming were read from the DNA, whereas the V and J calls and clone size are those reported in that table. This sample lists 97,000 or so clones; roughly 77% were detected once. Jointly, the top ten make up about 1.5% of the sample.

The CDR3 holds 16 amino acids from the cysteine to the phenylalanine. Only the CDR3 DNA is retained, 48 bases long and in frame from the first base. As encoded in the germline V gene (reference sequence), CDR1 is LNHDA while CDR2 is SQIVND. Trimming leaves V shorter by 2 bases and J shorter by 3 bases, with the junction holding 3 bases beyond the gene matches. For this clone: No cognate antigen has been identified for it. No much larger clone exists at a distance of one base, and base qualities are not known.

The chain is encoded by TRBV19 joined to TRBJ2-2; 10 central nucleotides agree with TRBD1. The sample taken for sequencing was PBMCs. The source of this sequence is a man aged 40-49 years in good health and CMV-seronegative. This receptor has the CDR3 CASSIRGQGYTGELFF. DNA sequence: TGTGCCAGTAGTATACGGGGACAGGGGTACACCGGGGAGCTGTTTTTT.